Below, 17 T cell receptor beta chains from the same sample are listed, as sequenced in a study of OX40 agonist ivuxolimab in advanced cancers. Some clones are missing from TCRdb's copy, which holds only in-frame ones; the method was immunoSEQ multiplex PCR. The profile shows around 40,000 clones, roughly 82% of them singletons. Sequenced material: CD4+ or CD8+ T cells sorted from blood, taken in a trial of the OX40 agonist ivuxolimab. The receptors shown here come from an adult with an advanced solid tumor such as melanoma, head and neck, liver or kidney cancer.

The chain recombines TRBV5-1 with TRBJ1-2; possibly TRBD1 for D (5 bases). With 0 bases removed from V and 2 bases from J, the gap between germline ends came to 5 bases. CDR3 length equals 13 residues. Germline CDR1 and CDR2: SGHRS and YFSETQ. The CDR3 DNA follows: TGCGCCAGCAGCTTGGCAGGGAACTATGGCTACACCTTC. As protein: CASSLAGNYGYTF.

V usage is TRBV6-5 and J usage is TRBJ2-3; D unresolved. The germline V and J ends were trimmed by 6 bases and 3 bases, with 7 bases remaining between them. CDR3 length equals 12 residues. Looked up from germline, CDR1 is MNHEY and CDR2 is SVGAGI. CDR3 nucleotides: TGTGCCAGCAGACCTAGTACAGATACGCAGTATTTT. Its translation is CASRPSTDTQYF.

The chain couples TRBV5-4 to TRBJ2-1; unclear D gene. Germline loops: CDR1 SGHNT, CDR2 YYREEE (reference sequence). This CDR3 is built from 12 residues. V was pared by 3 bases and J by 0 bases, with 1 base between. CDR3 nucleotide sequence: TGTGCCAGCAGCTACTCCTACAATGAGCAGTTCTTC. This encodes CASSYSYNEQFF.

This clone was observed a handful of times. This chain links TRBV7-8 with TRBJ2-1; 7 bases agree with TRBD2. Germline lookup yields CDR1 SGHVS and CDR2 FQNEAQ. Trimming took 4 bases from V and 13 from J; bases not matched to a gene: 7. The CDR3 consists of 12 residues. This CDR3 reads CASSSTAGVQFF. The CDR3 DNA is TGTGCCAGCAGCTCGACGGCGGGGGTTCAGTTCTTC. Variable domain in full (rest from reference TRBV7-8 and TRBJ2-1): GAGVSQSPRYKVAKRGQDVALRCDPISGHVSLFWYQQALGQGPEFLTYFQNEAQLDKSGLPSDRFFAERPEGSVSTLKIQRTQQEDSAVYLCASSSTAGVQFFGPGTRLTVL.

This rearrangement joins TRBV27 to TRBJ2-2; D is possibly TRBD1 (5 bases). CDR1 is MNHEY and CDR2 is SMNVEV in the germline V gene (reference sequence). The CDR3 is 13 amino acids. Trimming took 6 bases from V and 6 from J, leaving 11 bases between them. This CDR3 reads CASRPGAAGELFF. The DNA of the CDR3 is TGTGCCAGCAGACCTGGGGCGGCCGGGGAGCTGTTTTTT.

In DNA, the CDR3 is TGCGCCAGCAGTCCCGGGGCGACAGAGTCCTACAATGAGCAGTTCTTC. Protein: CASSPGATESYNEQFF. This chain uses TRBV5-1 with TRBJ2-1, with D tentatively TRBD1 or TRBD2 (5 bases each). CDR1 is SGHRS and CDR2 is YFSETQ in the germline V gene. This CDR3 contains 16 residues. Trimming took 5 bases from V and 1 from J, leaving 16 bases between them.

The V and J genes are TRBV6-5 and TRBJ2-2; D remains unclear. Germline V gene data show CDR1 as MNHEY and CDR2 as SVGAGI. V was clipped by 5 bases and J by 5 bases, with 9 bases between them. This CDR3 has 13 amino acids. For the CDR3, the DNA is TGTGCCAGCAGTGCGTACACTACCGGGGAGCTGTTTTTT. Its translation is CASSAYTTGELFF.

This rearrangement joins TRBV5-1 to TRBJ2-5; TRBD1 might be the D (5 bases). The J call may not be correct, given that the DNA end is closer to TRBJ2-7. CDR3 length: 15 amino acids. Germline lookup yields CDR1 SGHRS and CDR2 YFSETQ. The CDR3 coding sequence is TGCGCCAGCAGCGGAACCAGGGCGCCTTCCTACGAGCAGTACTTC. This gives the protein CASSGTRAPSYEQYF.

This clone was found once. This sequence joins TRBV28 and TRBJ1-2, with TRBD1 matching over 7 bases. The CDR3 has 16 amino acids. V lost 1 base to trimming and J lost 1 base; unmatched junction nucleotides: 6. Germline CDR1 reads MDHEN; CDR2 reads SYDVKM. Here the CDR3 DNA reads TGTGCCAGCAGTTTATTACCCGGGACAGATAACTATGGCTACACCTTC. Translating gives CASSLLPGTDNYGYTF.

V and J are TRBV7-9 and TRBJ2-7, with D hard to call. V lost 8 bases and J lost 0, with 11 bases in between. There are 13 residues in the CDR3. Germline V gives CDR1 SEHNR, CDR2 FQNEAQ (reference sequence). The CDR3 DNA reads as TGTGCCAGCCTCGGCGGAGACTCCTACGAGCAGTACTTC. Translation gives CASLGGDSYEQYF.

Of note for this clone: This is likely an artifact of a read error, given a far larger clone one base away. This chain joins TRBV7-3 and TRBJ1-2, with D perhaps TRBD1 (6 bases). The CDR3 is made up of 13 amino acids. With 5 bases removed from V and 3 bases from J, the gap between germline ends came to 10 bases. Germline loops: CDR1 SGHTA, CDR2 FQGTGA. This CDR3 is CASSVGGDYGYTF. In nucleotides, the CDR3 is TGTGCCAGCAGCGTAGGGGGGGACTATGGCTACACCTTC.

The CDR3 loop reads CATSRDRGALYNEQFF. The CDR3 coding sequence is TGTGCCACCAGCAGAGATCGGGGGGCCCTCTACAATGAGCAGTTCTTC. The V gene is TRBV15, the J gene TRBJ2-1, with a tentative D call TRBD2 (7 bases). CDR3 length: 16 amino acids. The germline V gene has CDR1 LNHNV and CDR2 YYDKDF (reference sequence). V lost 0 bases and J 3 bases, leaving 12 bases between the germline ends.

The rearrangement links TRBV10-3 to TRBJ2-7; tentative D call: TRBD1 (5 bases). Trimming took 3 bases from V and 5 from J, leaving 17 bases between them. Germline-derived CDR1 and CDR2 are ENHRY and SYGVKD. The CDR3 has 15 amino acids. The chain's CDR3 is CAISDQTGVGHEQYF. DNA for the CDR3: TGTGCCATCAGTGACCAAACAGGAGTCGGGCACGAGCAGTACTTC.

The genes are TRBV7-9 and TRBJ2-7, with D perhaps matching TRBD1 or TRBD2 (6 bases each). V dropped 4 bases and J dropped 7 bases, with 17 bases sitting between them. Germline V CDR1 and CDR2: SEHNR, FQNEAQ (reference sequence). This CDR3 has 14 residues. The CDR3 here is CASSSQMGGGEQYF. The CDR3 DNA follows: TGTGCCAGCAGCTCCCAAATGGGGGGCGGGGAGCAGTACTTC.

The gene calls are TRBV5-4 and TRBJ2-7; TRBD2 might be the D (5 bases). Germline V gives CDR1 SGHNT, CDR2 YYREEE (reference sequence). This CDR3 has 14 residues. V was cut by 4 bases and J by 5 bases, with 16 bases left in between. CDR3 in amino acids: CASSQETGRDEQYF. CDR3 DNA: TGTGCCAGCAGCCAAGAGACTGGGCGGGACGAGCAGTACTTC.

The CDR3 region has the DNA TGTGCCAGCTCACCACCCCTGGATGAATGGGAGGGGTCCTACGAGCAGTACTTC. Amino acids: CASSPPLDEWEGSYEQYF. The chain is built from TRBV18 and TRBJ2-5, with TRBD2 matching 7 bases. The DNA end lines up better with TRBJ2-7; the J call may be wrong. The germline CDR1 and CDR2 sequences are KGHSH and LQKENI. CDR3 length: 18 residues.

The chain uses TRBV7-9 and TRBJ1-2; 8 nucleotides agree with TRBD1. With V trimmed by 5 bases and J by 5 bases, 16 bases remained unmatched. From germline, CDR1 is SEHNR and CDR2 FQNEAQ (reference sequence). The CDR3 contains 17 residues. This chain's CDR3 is CASSIRTGQVLKYGYTF. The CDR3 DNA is TGTGCCAGCAGCATAAGAACGGGACAGGTATTGAAGTATGGCTACACCTTC.